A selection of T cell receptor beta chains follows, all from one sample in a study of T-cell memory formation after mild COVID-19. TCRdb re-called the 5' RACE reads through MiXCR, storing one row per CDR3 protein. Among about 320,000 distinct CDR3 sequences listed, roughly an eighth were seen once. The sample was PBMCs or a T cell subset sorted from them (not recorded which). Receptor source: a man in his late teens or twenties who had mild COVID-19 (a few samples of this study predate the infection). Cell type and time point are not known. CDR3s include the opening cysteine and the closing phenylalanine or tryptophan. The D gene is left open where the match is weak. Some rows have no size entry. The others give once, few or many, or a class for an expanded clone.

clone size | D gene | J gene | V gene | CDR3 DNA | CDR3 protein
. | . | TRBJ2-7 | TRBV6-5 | TGTGCCATCAGTTATCGGAGCTCCTACGAGCAGTACTTC | CAISYRSSYEQYF
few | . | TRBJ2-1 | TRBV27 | TGTGCCAGCAGCCGAGGGGTAGCGGCCTACAATGAGCAGTTCTTC | CASSRGVAAYNEQFF
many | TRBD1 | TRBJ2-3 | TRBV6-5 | TGTGCCAGCAGTCCCCAGTTGACAGGGGGCAGTCCAGATACGCAGTATTTT | CASSPQLTGGSPDTQYF
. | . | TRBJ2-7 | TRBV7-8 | TGTGCCAGCAGCTTAGTAAGTGGCGGGCTCGGCGAGCAGTACTTC | CASSLVSGGLGEQYF
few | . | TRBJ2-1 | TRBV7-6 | TGTGCCAGCAGCTCACTGAGGGAGAACAATGAGCAGTTCTTC | CASSSLRENNEQFF
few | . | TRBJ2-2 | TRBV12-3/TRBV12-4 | TGTGCCACCATAGACCCCGACACCGGGGAGCTGTTTTTT | CATIDPDTGELFF
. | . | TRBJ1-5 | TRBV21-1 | TGTGCCAGCAGCCCAAAGCAGAGACAGGGGGCTCATAGCAATCAGCCCCAGCATTTT | CASSPKQRQGAHSNQPQHF
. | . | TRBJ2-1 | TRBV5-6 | TGTGCCAGCATTAAATATACAGGGATCTCCTACAATGAGCAGTTCTTC | CASIKYTGISYNEQFF
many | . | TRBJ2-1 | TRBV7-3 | TGTGCCAGCAGCTTAAATCCGTCCTACAATGAGCAGTTCTTC | CASSLNPSYNEQFF
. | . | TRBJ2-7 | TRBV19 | TGTGCCAGTAGTATGGGCCCGGGCCAACGGAATTTCGAGCAGTACTTC | CASSMGPGQRNFEQYF
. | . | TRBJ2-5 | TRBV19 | TGTGCCAGTAGTATAGCCGCGGGACCAGAGGAGACCCAGTACTTC | CASSIAAGPEETQYF
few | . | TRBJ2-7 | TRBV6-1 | TGTGCCAGCGGAGACACGGAGGAGCAGTACTTC | CASGDTEEQYF
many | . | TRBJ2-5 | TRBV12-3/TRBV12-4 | TGTGCCAGCAGCCGCCTGAGAGGGGGAGCACAAGAGACCCAGTACTTC | CASSRLRGGAQETQYF
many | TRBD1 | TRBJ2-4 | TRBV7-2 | TGTGCCAGCAACCCGACAGGGGGAGACATTCAGTACTTC | CASNPTGGDIQYF
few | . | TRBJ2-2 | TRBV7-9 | TGTGCCAGCAGCCCACAAGTCACCGGGGAGCTGTTTTTT | CASSPQVTGELFF
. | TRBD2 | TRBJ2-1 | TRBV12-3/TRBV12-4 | TGTGCCAGCAGACCTCTAGCGGGGGGCACCTACAATGAGCAGTTCTTC | CASRPLAGGTYNEQFF
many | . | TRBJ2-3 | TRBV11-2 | TGTGCCAGCAGCTTAAACAGTGGTCGGGATACGCAGTATTTT | CASSLNSGRDTQYF
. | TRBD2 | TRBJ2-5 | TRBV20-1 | TGCAGTGCGGACCAAGCGGGGGGCGGAGAGACCCAGTACTTC | CSADQAGGGETQYF
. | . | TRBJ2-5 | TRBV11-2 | TGTGCCAGCAGCCCCCACCCACCTGCGGGCCAAGAGACCCAGTACTTC | CASSPHPPAGQETQYF
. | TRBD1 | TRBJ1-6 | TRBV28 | TGTGCCAGCAGTTCACCCGGGACAGGCAATTCACCCCTCCACTTT | CASSSPGTGNSPLHF
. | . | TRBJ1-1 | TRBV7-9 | TGTGCCAGCACCTCTCCCAGGGGAGAGAACACTGAAGCTTTCTTT | CASTSPRGENTEAFF
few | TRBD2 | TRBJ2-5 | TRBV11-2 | TGTGCCAGCAGCCCGGGGACTAGCGGCACACAAGAGACCCAGTACTTC | CASSPGTSGTQETQYF